Listed here are 11 T cell receptor beta chains from one sample, sequenced in a study of shared clonotypes between healthy human individuals. Measured with immunoSEQ multiplex PCR; TCRdb has only the in-frame clones, and not every one. The sample carries over 2 million clones, 85% to 95% recorded once. Sequenced material: naive CD4+ T cells sorted from blood. Subset here: CD45RA+ positively selected. The receptors shown here come from a man younger than 30 in good health.

This clone was seen a single time. The J gene is TRBJ2-7, the V gene TRBV6-1; perhaps TRBD2 as D (6 bases). This CDR3 comprises 15 residues. The V gene's germline CDR1 is MNHNS and CDR2 SASEGT. V lost 3 bases to trimming and J lost 5 bases, with 17 bases between them. The CDR3, as DNA: TGTGCCAGCAGTGAGCTGGGGGGTCTTCCTAACGAGCAGTACTTC. Protein sequence: CASSELGGLPNEQYF.

Concerning this clone itself: Other DNA sequences in the same sample also yield this CDR3. This chain connects TRBV5-1 to TRBJ2-5; D is perhaps TRBD2 (5 bases). Germline CDR1 reads SGHRS; CDR2 reads YFSETQ. V was trimmed by 2 bases and J by 2 bases, leaving 13 bases between them. CDR3 length equals 15 residues. The CDR3 DNA sequence: TGCGCCAGCAGCTTAGGCGGGCAGTCTCAAGAGACCCAGTACTTC. The encoded protein is CASSLGGQSQETQYF.

On this clone itself: This may arise from a read error, as a much more abundant clone is one base away. Other DNA sequences in the sample encode the same CDR3. V is TRBV10-3 and J is TRBJ2-5, with 11 bases matching TRBD1. The J call may be incorrect, as the DNA end agrees better with TRBJ2-7. Looked up from germline, CDR1 is ENHRY and CDR2 is SYGVKD. This CDR3 has 15 residues. CDR3 amino acids: CAISEGTGGYYEQYF. The CDR3 coding sequence is TGTGCCATCAGTGAGGGGACAGGGGGATACTACGAGCAGTACTTC.

In its sample, this clone was seen once. The rearrangement links TRBV10-3 to TRBJ2-1, with D possibly being TRBD1 (6 bases). The CDR3 loop spans 15 amino acids. The germline gives CDR1 ENHRY, CDR2 SYGVKD. V lost 2 bases and J 4 bases, leaving 12 bases between the germline ends. CDR3 residues: CAISEVTGPYNEQFF. CDR3 DNA: TGTGCCATCAGTGAGGTAACAGGGCCGTACAATGAGCAGTTCTTC.

The V and J genes are TRBV6-1 and TRBJ1-2; 12 bases are shared with TRBD1. Germline assignment: CDR1 MNHNS and CDR2 SASEGT. CDR3 length: 18 residues. V dropped 1 base and J dropped 7; count of bases not matched to a gene: 13. The CDR3 is CASSEGWWDRGRVSGYTF. DNA for the CDR3: TGTGCCAGCAGTGAAGGGTGGTGGGACAGGGGGCGCGTTTCTGGCTACACCTTC.

This sequence joins TRBV30 and TRBJ2-2; 8 nucleotides match TRBD1. Germline CDR1 is GTSNPN and CDR2 is SVGIG (reference sequence). V shed 2 bases, J shed 1 base, and the junction held 3 bases outside the gene matches. This CDR3 is built from 15 residues. CDR3 DNA: TGTGCCTGGAGTAGGGGACAGGTGAACACCGGGGAGCTGTTTTTT. It codes for CAWSRGQVNTGELFF.

The V and J genes are TRBV27 and TRBJ2-7, with unresolved D. Germline V gene data show CDR1 as MNHEY and CDR2 as SMNVEV (reference sequence). V shed 6 bases and J shed 3 bases, with 15 bases lying between them. This CDR3 comprises 14 residues. This CDR3 is CASRDLRFVYEQYF. The CDR3 DNA is TGTGCCAGCAGGGACCTCCGGTTCGTCTACGAGCAGTACTTC.

CDR3 residues: CASSQSWAGNDGKPQETQYF. In DNA, the CDR3 is TGCGCCAGCAGTCAATCGTGGGCAGGGAACGACGGGAAACCTCAAGAGACCCAGTACTTC. This rearrangement joins TRBV23-1 to TRBJ2-5; D is possibly TRBD1 or TRBD2 (5 bases each). TRBV23-1 has ORF status, its function being uncertain. The CDR3 runs 20 residues. Trimming left V 0 bases short and J 2 bases short, with 25 bases between.

On this clone itself: The same CDR3 is also encoded by other DNA sequences in this sample. This chain's CDR3 is CAWSRGGDTEAFF. DNA of the CDR3: TGTGCCTGGAGTCGGGGGGGTGACACTGAAGCTTTCTTT. This sequence joins TRBV30 and TRBJ1-1, with D possibly TRBD1 on 5 matching bases. Germline assignment: CDR1 GTSNPN and CDR2 SVGIG (reference sequence). Trimming left V 2 bases short and J 3 bases short, with 10 bases between. The CDR3 loop spans 13 amino acids.

The chain has TRBV6-1 and TRBJ2-7; possibly TRBD1 or TRBD2 for D (7 bases each). Germline V lookup: CDR1 MNHNS, CDR2 SASEGT. CDR3 length equals 14 residues. Trimming left V 8 bases short and J 3 bases short, with 17 bases between. CDR3 loop: CASLGGGGDYEQYF. The CDR3, as DNA: TGTGCCAGCCTGGGGGGAGGGGGCGACTACGAGCAGTACTTC.

This chain links TRBV2 with TRBJ1-6, with D uncertain. Germline V gene sequence: CDR1 SNHLY, CDR2 FYNNEI. CDR3 length equals 14 residues. Trimming stripped 3 bases from V and 4 bases from J, with 7 bases between. DNA for the CDR3: TGTGCCAGCAGTGAGATGGGTTATAATTCACCCCTCCACTTT. It encodes CASSEMGYNSPLHF. The full variable domain, with the rest looked up from reference TRBV2 and TRBJ1-6, is EPEVTQTPSHQVTQMGQEVILRCVPISNHLYFYWYRQILGQKVEFLVSFYNNEISEKSEIFDDQFSVERPDGSNFTLKIRSTKLEDSAMYFCASSEMGYNSPLHFGNGTRLTVT.